The 27 T cell receptor beta chains in this list originate from one sample, sequenced in a study of OX40 agonist ivuxolimab in advanced cancers. Method: immunoSEQ multiplex PCR; TCRdb's copy keeps in-frame clones and lacks some. The sample holds roughly 90,000 clones, around 94% seen once. The sample was CD4+ or CD8+ T cells sorted from blood, taken in a trial of the OX40 agonist ivuxolimab. The receptors were gathered from an adult with an advanced solid tumor such as melanoma, head and neck, liver or kidney cancer.

This clone was seen a single time. The chain carries TRBV27 and TRBJ2-1, with TRBD2 identical over 8 bases. Germline V CDR1 and CDR2: MNHEY, SMNVEV (reference sequence). The CDR3 totals 15 residues. V lost 6 bases, J lost 6 bases, and 10 bases stayed unmatched. The CDR3 DNA sequence: TGTGCCAGCAGATCAAAACTAGCGGCTTTCAATGAGCAGTTCTTC. It yields the protein CASRSKLAAFNEQFF.

This clone was recorded only once. V gene TRBV5-1 combines with J gene TRBJ2-1; no clear D gene. The CDR3 runs 12 residues. Germline lookup yields CDR1 SGHRS and CDR2 YFSETQ. Trimming removed 2 bases at V and 6 bases at J, with 6 bases between. The CDR3 spells CASSLSANEQFF. DNA of the CDR3: TGCGCCAGCAGCTTATCGGCCAATGAGCAGTTCTTC.

The chain recombines TRBV30 with TRBJ2-7, with D tentatively TRBD1 (6 bases). Trimming left V 0 bases short and J 2 bases short, with 11 bases between. This CDR3 has 14 amino acids. Germline lookup yields CDR1 GTSNPN and CDR2 SVGIG (reference sequence). This CDR3 is CAWSVLQGPYEQYF. The CDR3 nucleotides are TGTGCCTGGAGTGTTCTACAGGGCCCCTACGAGCAGTACTTC.

This chain connects TRBV2 to TRBJ1-4; D may be TRBD1 (5 bases). The CDR3 is made up of 12 amino acids. The V gene lost 4 bases and the J gene lost 13 bases, with 13 bases spanning the gap. Germline-derived CDR1 and CDR2 are SNHLY and FYNNEI. For the CDR3, the DNA is TGTGCCAGCAGTGGGGGACTGCGCGGACTGTTTTTT. This translates into CASSGGLRGLFF.

This clone came up once. J is TRBJ2-4 and V is TRBV29-1; 8 bases align to TRBD1. Trimming took 6 bases from V and 7 from J; bases not matched to a gene: 5. Germline V gene data show CDR1 as SQVTM and CDR2 as ANQGSEA. The CDR3 sequence is 12 residues long. CDR3 nucleotides: TGCAGCGTCCAAACAGGGGGTAACATTCAGTACTTC. Protein: CSVQTGGNIQYF. The variable domain in full, completed from reference TRBV29-1 and TRBJ2-4, reads SAVISQKPSRDICQRGTSLTIQCQVDSQVTMMFWYRQQPGQSLTLIATANQGSEATYESGFVIDKFPISRPNLTFSTLTVSNMSPEDSSIYLCSVQTGGNIQYFGAGTRLSVL.

CDR3 sequence (DNA): TGTGCCAGCAGCCCGGACAGGGTCGAATACAATGAGCAGTTCTTC. As protein: CASSPDRVEYNEQFF. This chain joins TRBV6-1 and TRBJ2-1, with 8 positions matching TRBD1. CDR1 is MNHNS and CDR2 is SASEGT in the germline V gene. This CDR3 is built from 15 residues. J gave up 4 bases and V 6 bases, and 8 bases lay outside the gene matches.

The chain employs TRBV5-6 and TRBJ1-5; D ambiguous. Germline CDR1 SGHDT, CDR2 YYEEEE. The CDR3 covers 13 residues. V was cut by 2 bases and J by 6 bases, with 9 bases left in between. Here the CDR3 DNA reads TGTGCCAGCAGCTTTGGCGACGGTCAGCCCCAGCATTTT. The encoded protein is CASSFGDGQPQHF.

The rearrangement uses TRBV19 and TRBJ1-2; a weak D match, TRBD1 (5 bases). The V gene's germline CDR1 is LNHDA and CDR2 SQIVND (reference sequence). With 3 bases removed from V and 3 bases from J, the gap between germline ends came to 14 bases. The CDR3 contains 15 residues. The CDR3: CASSITADSDYGYTF. CDR3 DNA: TGTGCCAGTAGTATCACCGCCGACAGTGACTATGGCTACACCTTC.

The chain joins TRBV6-5 to TRBJ1-1; unclear D gene. This CDR3 has 11 amino acids. CDR1 is MNHEY and CDR2 is SVGAGI in the germline V gene. Trimming took off 4 bases at V and 5 bases at J, with 5 bases between the two ends. The CDR3 loop reads CASSLSTEAFF. In DNA, the CDR3 is TGTGCCAGCAGTTTGAGTACTGAAGCTTTCTTT.

The rearrangement uses TRBV9 and TRBJ2-3; 7 bases agree with TRBD1. Germline lookup yields CDR1 SGDLS and CDR2 YYNGEE. With 4 bases clipped from V and 1 base from J, the junction kept 9 bases outside the gene matches. The CDR3 is 16 amino acids. Written as DNA, the CDR3 is TGTGCCAGCAGCTCCCCCCGGACAGGAGGCACAGATACGCAGTATTTT. Translating it yields CASSSPRTGGTDTQYF.

This rearrangement joins TRBV19 to TRBJ2-7, with unresolved D. Germline assignment: CDR1 LNHDA and CDR2 SQIVND (reference sequence). Trimming pared 5 bases from V and 0 bases from J, leaving 20 bases between. CDR3 length: 17 amino acids. CDR3 amino acids: CASSPPPLMIGSYEQYF. In nucleotides, the CDR3 is TGTGCCAGTAGTCCGCCCCCCCTCATGATAGGCTCCTACGAGCAGTACTTC.

The gene calls are TRBV7-9 and TRBJ1-1, with D hard to call. The CDR3 loop spans 12 amino acids. Per the germline V gene, CDR1 is SEHNR and CDR2 is FQNEAQ (reference sequence). V lost 5 bases and J lost 4, with 8 bases in between. Here the CDR3 DNA reads TGTGCCAGCAGCGCGGGTGCCACTGAAGCTTTCTTT. Translating gives CASSAGATEAFF.

The J gene is TRBJ1-2, the V gene TRBV29-1; D may be TRBD1 (6 bases). The CDR3 runs 14 residues. CDR1 is SQVTM and CDR2 is ANQGSEA in the germline V gene. The V gene lost 7 bases and the J gene lost 5 bases, with 20 bases spanning the gap. The CDR3 spells CSGNVRTGTYGYTF. In DNA form, the CDR3 reads TGCAGCGGGAATGTCCGTACAGGGACATATGGCTACACCTTC.

This clone was found once. The chain employs TRBV6-5 and TRBJ1-6; D gene uncertain. This CDR3 is built from 11 residues. With 11 bases removed from V and 9 bases from J, the gap between germline ends came to 11 bases. From germline, CDR1 is MNHEY and CDR2 SVGAGI. In DNA, the CDR3 is TGTGCCTGCCGGGAAGCTTCACCCCTCCACTTT. Its translation is CACREASPLHF.

The rearrangement joins TRBV27 to TRBJ2-1; the match to TRBD2 covers 12 bases. This CDR3 region has 16 residues. In germline, CDR1 is MNHEY, CDR2 SMNVEV (reference sequence). J lost 9 bases, V lost 4 bases, and 10 bases had no gene match. The CDR3 region is CASSSASGGAGSEQFF. The DNA of the CDR3 is TGTGCCAGCAGTTCCGCTAGCGGGGGGGCCGGTAGTGAGCAGTTCTTC.

The V gene is TRBV7-3, the J gene TRBJ2-1; D gene unclear. The CDR3 covers 15 residues. Between the trimmed V and J ends, which lost 1 base and 8 bases, there was a span of 15 bases. CDR1 SGHTA and CDR2 FQGTGA come from the germline V gene. CDR3 in amino acids: CASSLSKELADEQFF. Here the CDR3 DNA reads TGTGCCAGCAGCTTAAGCAAGGAACTCGCCGATGAGCAGTTCTTC.

The chain is built from TRBV9 and TRBJ2-3, with 10 bases lining up with TRBD2. Germline V lookup: CDR1 SGDLS, CDR2 YYNGEE. The CDR3 runs 15 residues. The V gene end was trimmed by 4 bases and the J gene end by 0 bases; junction bases not matched to a gene: 2. CDR3 DNA sequence: TGTGCCAGCAGCCGGACTAGCGGAAGCACAGATACGCAGTATTTT. Encoded protein: CASSRTSGSTDTQYF.

CDR3 loop: CASSVSRVGSYEQYF. The CDR3 bases are TGTGCCAGCAGTGTTTCTCGGGTGGGTTCCTACGAGCAGTACTTC. The chain links TRBV6-1 to TRBJ2-7, with D unresolved. Trimming removed 4 bases from V and 1 base from J, with 14 bases in between. The germline V gene encodes CDR1 MNHNS and CDR2 SASEGT. CDR3 length: 15 amino acids.

This clone was seen a single time. The J gene is TRBJ2-1, the V gene TRBV6-6, with 8 nucleotides matching TRBD1. V shed 6 bases and J 8 bases; nucleotides not matched to a gene: 15. Germline CDR1 reads MNHNY; CDR2 reads SVGAGI (reference sequence). The CDR3 has 16 amino acids. Here the CDR3 DNA reads TGTGCCAGCAGATTAACTCCGGGACAGGTCATTGATGAGCAGTTCTTC. Translation gives CASRLTPGQVIDEQFF.

This chain joins TRBV13 and TRBJ1-1; no clear D. This CDR3 contains 13 residues. Germline CDR1 is PRHDT and CDR2 is FYEKMQ (reference sequence). V was trimmed by 0 bases and J by 1 base, leaving 3 bases between them. The CDR3 sequence: CASSLGGNTEAFF. The CDR3 nucleotides read TGTGCCAGCAGCTTAGGAGGGAACACTGAAGCTTTCTTT.

The chain recombines TRBV19 with TRBJ1-2, with a weak D call TRBD1 (6 bases). The CDR3 length is 15 residues. Germline CDR1 reads LNHDA; CDR2 reads SQIVND (reference sequence). Trimming removed 6 bases at V and 4 bases at J, with 18 bases between. CDR3 sequence: CASRLTLQGRYGYTF. CDR3 coding DNA: TGTGCCAGTAGGCTAACCCTACAGGGACGCTATGGCTACACCTTC.

The chain joins TRBV7-2 to TRBJ2-1; 10 nucleotides align to TRBD2. This CDR3 spans 15 amino acids. The trim removed 3 bases at V and 5 bases at J, leaving 4 bases unmatched. Germline assignment: CDR1 SGHTA and CDR2 FQGNSA. DNA of the CDR3: TGTGCCAGCAGCTTCACTAGCGGGGCCCACAATGAGCAGTTCTTC. This sequence encodes CASSFTSGAHNEQFF.

The gene calls are TRBV4-1 and TRBJ2-3, with D tentatively TRBD2 (6 bases). Trimming pared 1 base from V and 3 bases from J, leaving 11 bases between. This CDR3 spans 15 amino acids. Germline V gives CDR1 MGHRA, CDR2 YSYEKL. Written as DNA, the CDR3 is TGCGCCAGCAGCCAAGTCGCGGGACGGACAGATACGCAGTATTTT. This sequence encodes CASSQVAGRTDTQYF.

The DNA of the CDR3 is TGTGCCAGCGTTAGGGGACCGGGCGCTGGAAACACCATATATTTT. This translates into CASVRGPGAGNTIYF. The chain carries TRBV6-7 and TRBJ1-3; a weak D match, TRBD1 (5 bases). TRBV6-7 is an open reading frame, and its role is uncertain. V gave up 8 bases and J gave up 2 bases, with 16 bases separating them. The length of the CDR3 is 15 residues.

The V gene is TRBV7-7, the J gene TRBJ2-3; D perhaps matches TRBD2 (5 bases). From germline, CDR1 is SSHAT and CDR2 FNYEAQ (reference sequence). V lost 10 bases and J 5 bases, leaving 19 bases between the germline ends. The CDR3 runs 14 residues. The CDR3: CATRDLGKGDTQYF. The CDR3, as DNA: TGTGCCACCCGGGATCTTGGGAAAGGAGATACGCAGTATTTT. Combining the CDR3 with reference TRBV7-7 and TRBJ2-3 gives the whole variable domain GAGVSQSPRYKVTKRGQDVTLRCDPISSHATLYWYQQALGQGPEFLTYFNYEAQPDKSGLPSDRFSAERPEGSISTLTIQRTEQRDSAMYRCATRDLGKGDTQYFGPGTRLTVL.

The CDR3 spells CASRDGGIGSYNEQFF. In DNA form, the CDR3 reads TGTGCCAGCAGAGATGGCGGGATAGGGTCCTACAATGAGCAGTTCTTC. The rearrangement links TRBV28 to TRBJ2-1, with D perhaps TRBD2 (6 bases). V was shortened by 6 bases and J by 1 base, with 16 bases between the two germline ends. The CDR3 consists of 16 residues. Germline-derived CDR1 and CDR2 are MDHEN and SYDVKM.

The rearrangement links TRBV4-1 to TRBJ1-1; D ambiguous. Germline V lookup: CDR1 MGHRA, CDR2 YSYEKL. The CDR3 spans 13 residues. The V end lost 1 base, the J end lost 1 base, and 4 bases lay between the germline ends. CDR3 sequence (DNA): TGCGCCAGCAGCCAAGGACCGAACACTGAAGCTTTCTTT. Its translation is CASSQGPNTEAFF.